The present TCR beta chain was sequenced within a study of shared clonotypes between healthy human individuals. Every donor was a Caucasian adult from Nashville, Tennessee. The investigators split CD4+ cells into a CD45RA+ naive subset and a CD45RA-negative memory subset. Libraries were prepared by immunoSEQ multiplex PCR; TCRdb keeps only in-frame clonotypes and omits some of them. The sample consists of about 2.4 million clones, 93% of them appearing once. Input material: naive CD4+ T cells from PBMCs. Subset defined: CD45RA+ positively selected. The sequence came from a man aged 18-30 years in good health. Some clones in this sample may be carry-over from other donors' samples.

CDR3 sequence: CASSIQGGLNTEAFF. The CDR3 DNA reads as TGCGCCAGCAGCATCCAGGGCGGGTTGAACACTGAAGCTTTCTTT. The chain couples TRBV5-1 to TRBJ1-1; tentatively, D is TRBD1 (5 bases). Trimming cost V 4 bases and J 0 bases, with 13 bases left between them. This CDR3 is 15 amino acids long. Germline CDR1 and CDR2: SGHRS and YFSETQ.